The source of this T cell receptor beta chain is a study of CD8+CD57+ T cells in acquired aplastic anemia. Study summary: Mean yield of DNA from sorted CD4+ and CD8+ cells was around 3 ug. Study results and limitations: Patients and controls shared 25 to 30 CD8+ CDR3 sequences.

It was patients with CD8+CD57+ cell expansion by flow cytometry who were chosen for sequencing. Patients uniformly had severe acquired aplastic anemia. Each patient gave a blood sample that was collected before any therapy had been received. This clonotype was detected ten times or more. What it binds is not known. Germline CDR1 reads KGHDR; CDR2 reads SFDVKD. The CDR3 runs 15 residues. Trimming cost V 3 bases and J 2 bases, with 11 bases left between them. Profiling that covered TCR beta VDJ and CDR3 relied on genomic DNA as its template. TCRdb fed the reads into MiXCR, producing one record per CDR3 protein. The data contain over 150,000 distinct CDR3 sequences, around 63% of them singletons.

Sequencing used sorted CD4+, CD8+, or CD8+CD57+ T cells (not recorded which) from PBMCs. This clonotype was obtained from a human donor with aplastic anemia. This chain links TRBV24-1 with TRBJ2-3, with unresolved D. CDR3 loop: CATSDLKGPTDTQYF. Here the CDR3 DNA reads TGTGCCACCAGTGATCTCAAAGGCCCCACAGATACGCAGTATTTT.